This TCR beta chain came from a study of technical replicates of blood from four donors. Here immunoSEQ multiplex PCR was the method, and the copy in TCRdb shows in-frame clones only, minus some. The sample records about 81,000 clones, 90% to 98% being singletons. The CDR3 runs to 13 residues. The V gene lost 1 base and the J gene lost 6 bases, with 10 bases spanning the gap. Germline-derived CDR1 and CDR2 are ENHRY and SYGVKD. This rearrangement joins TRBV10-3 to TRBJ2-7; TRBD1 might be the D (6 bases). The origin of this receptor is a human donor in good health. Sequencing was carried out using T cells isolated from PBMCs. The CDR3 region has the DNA TGTGCCATCAGTGAGTACACAGGGTCCGAGCAGTACTTC. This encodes CAISEYTGSEQYF.